The rows below give T cell receptor beta chains drawn from one sample of a study of blood T cells in healthy people across ages. TCRdb used MiXCR to reprocess the 5' RACE reads, holding one entry per CDR3 protein. Of about 1.8 million distinct CDR3 sequences in the sample, about 50% were seen once. The sequenced sample consisted of blood. All receptors come from a woman in her 40s in good health. CDR3s leave out the opening cysteine and the closing phenylalanine or tryptophan.

v_gene,j_gene,CDR3aa
TRBV6-5,TRBJ2-7,ASSQNDRGLYEQY
TRBV20-1,TRBJ2-3,SARATAGNTDTQY
TRBV9,TRBJ2-3,ASSAWTSGLTDTQY
TRBV11-2,TRBJ2-1,ASSWGAGNNEQF
TRBV6-6,TRBJ1-2,ASSYPDSNYGYI
TRBV20-1,TRBJ1-5,SARGHREYSNQPQH
TRBV7-9,TRBJ1-1,ASRGFTEAF
TRBV7-4,TRBJ2-4,ASSFRARSRGPVVKNIQY
TRBV6-5,TRBJ2-1,ASSFYAGTDNEQF
TRBV6-1,TRBJ2-3,ASTERAGGPVITDTQY
TRBV7-2,TRBJ2-1,ASSLALLGNEQF
TRBV7-2,TRBJ2-3,ASSLALGQGITDTQY
TRBV4-3,TRBJ2-1,ASSQDYRGYNEQF
TRBV18,-,ASSPDIVGREQY
TRBV5-5,TRBJ2-1,ASSLKGLGQETQF
TRBV29-1,TRBJ1-1,SVEEEVGFSEAF
TRBV7-2,TRBJ2-3,ASSLDRVFSDTQY
TRBV6-5,TRBJ1-1,ASRTTGTEAF
TRBV5-1,TRBJ2-3,ASSNGPSTDTQY
TRBV11-2,TRBJ2-4,ASSSGLVSTIQY
TRBV29-1,TRBJ2-4,SAVAGGLGNIQY
TRBV24-1,TRBJ2-3,ATSDLRRGLSDTQY
TRBV5-1,TRBJ2-7,ASSPDNYEQY
TRBV4-2,TRBJ2-3,ASSQELGGGPDTQY
TRBV2,TRBJ1-2,ASSPGQLNYGYT
TRBV5-1,TRBJ2-7,ASRTSGEALSYEQY
TRBV20-1,TRBJ2-5,SASRPDWDREPSGTQY
TRBV7-2,TRBJ2-4,ASSLASGAKNIQY
TRBV12-3/TRBV12-4,TRBJ1-2,ASSFRDGGGYT
TRBV11-2,TRBJ2-5,ASSLALPIQETQY
TRBV20-1,TRBJ2-5,SARTPATQETQY
TRBV4-3,TRBJ2-1,ASSQDLSQEYNEQF